Below, 20 T cell receptor beta chains from the same sample are listed, as sequenced in a study of blood T cell repertoires in COVID-19. Here immunoSEQ multiplex PCR was the method, and the copy in TCRdb shows in-frame clones only, minus some. The sample shows approximately 490,000 clones, about nine tenths of them seen only once. Sequenced material: PBMCs or T cells enriched from blood (not recorded which). Receptors originate from an older woman who had recovered from COVID-19.

The V call is TRBV3-1 (or the pseudogene TRBV3-2), the J call TRBJ2-7, with D perhaps matching TRBD2 (5 bases). V was pared by 3 bases and J by 6 bases, with 9 bases between. The CDR3 length is 12 residues. CDR1 and CDR2 from the germline V gene are LGHDT and YNNKEL (reference sequence). The CDR3, as DNA: TGTGCCAGCAGCCATGGTGGGAGCGAGCAGTACGTC. Its translation is CASSHGGSEQYV.

The count of this clone is one. This rearrangement joins TRBV3-1 (or the pseudogene TRBV3-2) to TRBJ2-7; D ambiguous. The CDR3 runs 12 residues. Germline CDR1 is LGHDT and CDR2 is YNNKEL (reference sequence). The CDR3 nucleotides read TGTGTTCAGGAAGGCGCATCCTACGAGCAGTACGTC. The encoded protein is CVQEGASYEQYV.

The genes are TRBV5-8 and TRBJ1-5, with 10 bases that match TRBD1. V lost 0 bases and J lost 2; bases outside the gene matches: 2. The CDR3 has 16 residues. CDR1 and CDR2 (germline): SGHTS, YDEGEE. The CDR3 loop is CASSLGGTGGNQPQHF. CDR3 bases: TGTGCCAGCAGCTTGGGAGGGACAGGGGGCAATCAGCCCCAGCATTTT. Filled out from reference TRBV5-8 and TRBJ1-5, the complete variable domain reads EAGVTQSPTHLIKTRGQQATLRCSPISGHTSVYWYQQALGLGLQFLLWYDEGEERNRGNFPPRFSGRQFPNYSSELNVNALELEDSALYLCASSLGGTGGNQPQHFGDGTRLSIL.

The chain employs TRBV10-3 and TRBJ1-2, with 10 bases lining up with TRBD1. Per the germline V gene, CDR1 is ENHRY and CDR2 is SYGVKD. The CDR3 is made up of 14 amino acids. V lost 6 bases to trimming and J lost 6 bases; unmatched junction nucleotides: 7. The CDR3 DNA is TGTGCCATCAGCTCCTCCGGGACAGGGGATGGCTACACCTTC. Protein product: CAISSSGTGDGYTF.

The V and J genes are TRBV14 and TRBJ1-1; a weak D match, TRBD1 (6 bases). This CDR3 is built from 14 residues. Germline CDR1 is SGHDN and CDR2 is FVKESK. Trimming shortened V by 1 base and J by 3 bases, and 9 bases separated the two germline ends. As DNA, the CDR3 is TGTGCCAGCAGCCAAGTAAACAGGGACACTGAAGCTTTCTTT. Its translation: CASSQVNRDTEAFF.

This clone was detected only once. The J gene is TRBJ1-1, the V gene TRBV3-1 (or the pseudogene TRBV3-2), with a weak D call TRBD1 (6 bases). Per germline, CDR1 LGHDT and CDR2 YNNKEL (reference sequence). The ends were cut back, 4 bases at V and 0 bases at J, with 12 bases in the middle. CDR3 length: 15 amino acids. The CDR3 sequence is CASSPAGAMNTEAFF. The CDR3 nucleotides are TGTGCCAGCAGCCCCGCAGGGGCCATGAACACTGAAGCTTTCTTT.

Points on this clone: The same CDR3 also results from other DNA sequences found in this sample. This chain links TRBV2 with TRBJ1-1; a weak D match, TRBD1 (6 bases). In germline, CDR1 is SNHLY, CDR2 FYNNEI. V dropped 7 bases and J dropped 1 base, with 10 bases sitting between them. CDR3 length equals 13 residues. DNA for the CDR3: TGTGCCAGCAACCCGGACAGGAACACTGAAGCTTTCTTT. It translates to CASNPDRNTEAFF.

V usage is TRBV7-2 and J usage is TRBJ1-2; TRBD1 aligns across 8 bases. Germline assignment: CDR1 SGHTA and CDR2 FQGNSA. V lost 2 bases and J lost 4; bases outside the gene matches: 9. This CDR3 contains 16 residues. The CDR3 coding sequence is TGTGCCAGCAGCTTATCGGCAGGGGGCTTAGGCTATGGCTACACCTTC. This translates into CASSLSAGGLGYGYTF.

V gene TRBV19 combines with J gene TRBJ1-1; D is unclear. V was pared by 5 bases and J by 2 bases, with 9 bases between. The CDR3 loop spans 13 amino acids. Germline V gene data show CDR1 as LNHDA and CDR2 as SQIVND (reference sequence). The CDR3 sequence is CASSSSENTEAFF. CDR3 DNA sequence: TGTGCCAGTAGTTCATCAGAAAACACTGAAGCTTTCTTT.

The V and J genes are TRBV5-5 and TRBJ2-7; tentatively, D is TRBD1 or TRBD2 (5 bases each). Germline loops: CDR1 SGHKS, CDR2 YYEKEE (reference sequence). The germline V and J ends were trimmed by 4 bases and 0 bases, with 14 bases remaining between them. The CDR3 is made up of 15 amino acids. CDR3 loop: CASSLGVQGSYEQYF. CDR3 nucleotide sequence: TGTGCCAGCAGCCTGGGGGTTCAGGGCTCCTACGAGCAGTACTTC.

J is TRBJ2-3 and V is TRBV9; 7 bases are shared with TRBD2. Germline V lookup: CDR1 SGDLS, CDR2 YYNGEE. CDR3 length: 17 residues. V was pared by 0 bases and J by 0 bases, with 7 bases of the junction left unmatched. CDR3 residues: CASSVGYGGGSTDTQYF. In nucleotides, the CDR3 is TGTGCCAGCAGCGTAGGATACGGCGGGGGTAGCACAGATACGCAGTATTTT.

This clone was seen once. The sample holds other DNA sequences that translate to the same CDR3. The V and J genes are TRBV5-1 and TRBJ2-5; tentative D call: TRBD2 (6 bases). Between the trimmed V and J ends, which lost 4 bases and 3 bases, there was a span of 10 bases. Germline values: CDR1 SGHRS, CDR2 YFSETQ. The CDR3 is 13 residues long. CDR3 amino acids: CASSLGTEETQYF. In DNA, the CDR3 is TGCGCCAGCAGCCTCGGGACTGAAGAGACCCAGTACTTC. Based on the CDR3 plus reference TRBV5-1 and TRBJ2-5, the full variable domain is KAGVTQTPRYLIKTRGQQVTLSCSPISGHRSVSWYQQTPGQGLQFLFEYFSETQRNKGNFPGRFSGRQFSNSRSEMNVSTLELGDSALYLCASSLGTEETQYFGPGTRLLVL.

V and J are TRBV20-1 and TRBJ2-1, with 12 nucleotides matching TRBD2. J gave up 15 bases and V 3 bases, and 24 bases lay outside the gene matches. Germline values: CDR1 DFQATT, CDR2 SNEGSKA (reference sequence). This CDR3 has 18 residues. The CDR3 DNA follows: TGCAGTGCTAGTAATCTAGCGGGGGGGACGATCTCCTACAATGATCTGTTCTTC. Encoded protein: CSASNLAGGTISYNDLFF.

The genes are TRBV19 and TRBJ2-7, with TRBD1 identical over 7 bases. Trimming took 2 bases from V and 0 from J; bases not matched to a gene: 4. Germline V gives CDR1 LNHDA, CDR2 SQIVND (reference sequence). This CDR3 is 15 amino acids long. CDR3 in amino acids: CASSIKTGYSYEQYF. For the CDR3, the DNA is TGTGCCAGTAGTATAAAGACAGGGTACTCCTACGAGCAGTACTTC.

V is TRBV12-3 or TRBV12-4 and J is TRBJ1-1; 9 bases align to TRBD1. The CDR3 is made up of 13 amino acids. After removal of 5 bases from V and 7 bases from J, the junction contained 5 bases not matched to a gene. CDR3 nucleotide sequence: TGTGCCAGCAGTCCGGACAGGGGTGGTGAAGCTTTCTTT. This gives the protein CASSPDRGGEAFF.

This chain joins TRBV9 and TRBJ2-3; no firm D call. This CDR3 is 14 amino acids long. Germline lookup yields CDR1 SGDLS and CDR2 YYNGEE. V lost 4 bases and J lost 0, with 9 bases in between. DNA for the CDR3: TGTGCCAGCAGCCAGTCCTCTAGCACAGATACGCAGTATTTT. Protein sequence: CASSQSSSTDTQYF. The full variable domain, with the rest looked up from reference TRBV9 and TRBJ2-3, is DSGVTQTPKHLITATGQRVTLRCSPRSGDLSVYWYQQSLDQGLQFLIQYYNGEERAKGNILERFSAQQFPDLHSELNLSSLELGDSALYFCASSQSSSTDTQYFGPGTRLTVL.

The CDR3 region is CSASNIENYGYTF. In DNA, the CDR3 is TGCAGTGCTAGTAACATTGAAAACTATGGCTACACCTTC. This sequence joins TRBV20-1 and TRBJ1-2; D is unclear. The CDR3 extends over 13 amino acids. V shed 3 bases and J shed 2 bases, with 10 bases lying between them. CDR1 is DFQATT and CDR2 is SNEGSKA in the germline V gene (reference sequence).

The chain is built from TRBV11-2 and TRBJ1-2, with 11 bases matching TRBD1. CDR3 length: 14 amino acids. With V trimmed by 4 bases and J by 5 bases, 3 bases remained unmatched. Germline CDR1 reads SGHAT; CDR2 reads FQNNGV. The CDR3 sequence is CASSYGTGGYGYTF. CDR3 sequence (DNA): TGTGCCAGCAGCTACGGGACAGGGGGTTATGGCTACACCTTC.

The chain is built from TRBV27 and TRBJ2-4, with 9 bases identical to TRBD1. From germline, CDR1 is MNHEY and CDR2 SMNVEV (reference sequence). Losses at the gene ends were 5 bases for V and 1 base for J; bases not matched to a gene: 21. The CDR3 is 21 amino acids. The CDR3 region is CASSPIILRDRGEVAKNIQYF. The CDR3 coding sequence is TGTGCCAGCAGTCCAATTATCCTCCGTGACAGGGGGGAAGTGGCCAAAAACATTCAGTACTTC.

V usage is TRBV19 and J usage is TRBJ1-1; D is possibly TRBD1 (5 bases). The germline V gene encodes CDR1 LNHDA and CDR2 SQIVND (reference sequence). Trimming removed 1 base at V and 0 bases at J, with 9 bases between. The CDR3 runs 15 residues. The CDR3 bases are TGTGCCAGTAGTATAGGGCAGGGTATGAACACTGAAGCTTTCTTT. This sequence encodes CASSIGQGMNTEAFF.